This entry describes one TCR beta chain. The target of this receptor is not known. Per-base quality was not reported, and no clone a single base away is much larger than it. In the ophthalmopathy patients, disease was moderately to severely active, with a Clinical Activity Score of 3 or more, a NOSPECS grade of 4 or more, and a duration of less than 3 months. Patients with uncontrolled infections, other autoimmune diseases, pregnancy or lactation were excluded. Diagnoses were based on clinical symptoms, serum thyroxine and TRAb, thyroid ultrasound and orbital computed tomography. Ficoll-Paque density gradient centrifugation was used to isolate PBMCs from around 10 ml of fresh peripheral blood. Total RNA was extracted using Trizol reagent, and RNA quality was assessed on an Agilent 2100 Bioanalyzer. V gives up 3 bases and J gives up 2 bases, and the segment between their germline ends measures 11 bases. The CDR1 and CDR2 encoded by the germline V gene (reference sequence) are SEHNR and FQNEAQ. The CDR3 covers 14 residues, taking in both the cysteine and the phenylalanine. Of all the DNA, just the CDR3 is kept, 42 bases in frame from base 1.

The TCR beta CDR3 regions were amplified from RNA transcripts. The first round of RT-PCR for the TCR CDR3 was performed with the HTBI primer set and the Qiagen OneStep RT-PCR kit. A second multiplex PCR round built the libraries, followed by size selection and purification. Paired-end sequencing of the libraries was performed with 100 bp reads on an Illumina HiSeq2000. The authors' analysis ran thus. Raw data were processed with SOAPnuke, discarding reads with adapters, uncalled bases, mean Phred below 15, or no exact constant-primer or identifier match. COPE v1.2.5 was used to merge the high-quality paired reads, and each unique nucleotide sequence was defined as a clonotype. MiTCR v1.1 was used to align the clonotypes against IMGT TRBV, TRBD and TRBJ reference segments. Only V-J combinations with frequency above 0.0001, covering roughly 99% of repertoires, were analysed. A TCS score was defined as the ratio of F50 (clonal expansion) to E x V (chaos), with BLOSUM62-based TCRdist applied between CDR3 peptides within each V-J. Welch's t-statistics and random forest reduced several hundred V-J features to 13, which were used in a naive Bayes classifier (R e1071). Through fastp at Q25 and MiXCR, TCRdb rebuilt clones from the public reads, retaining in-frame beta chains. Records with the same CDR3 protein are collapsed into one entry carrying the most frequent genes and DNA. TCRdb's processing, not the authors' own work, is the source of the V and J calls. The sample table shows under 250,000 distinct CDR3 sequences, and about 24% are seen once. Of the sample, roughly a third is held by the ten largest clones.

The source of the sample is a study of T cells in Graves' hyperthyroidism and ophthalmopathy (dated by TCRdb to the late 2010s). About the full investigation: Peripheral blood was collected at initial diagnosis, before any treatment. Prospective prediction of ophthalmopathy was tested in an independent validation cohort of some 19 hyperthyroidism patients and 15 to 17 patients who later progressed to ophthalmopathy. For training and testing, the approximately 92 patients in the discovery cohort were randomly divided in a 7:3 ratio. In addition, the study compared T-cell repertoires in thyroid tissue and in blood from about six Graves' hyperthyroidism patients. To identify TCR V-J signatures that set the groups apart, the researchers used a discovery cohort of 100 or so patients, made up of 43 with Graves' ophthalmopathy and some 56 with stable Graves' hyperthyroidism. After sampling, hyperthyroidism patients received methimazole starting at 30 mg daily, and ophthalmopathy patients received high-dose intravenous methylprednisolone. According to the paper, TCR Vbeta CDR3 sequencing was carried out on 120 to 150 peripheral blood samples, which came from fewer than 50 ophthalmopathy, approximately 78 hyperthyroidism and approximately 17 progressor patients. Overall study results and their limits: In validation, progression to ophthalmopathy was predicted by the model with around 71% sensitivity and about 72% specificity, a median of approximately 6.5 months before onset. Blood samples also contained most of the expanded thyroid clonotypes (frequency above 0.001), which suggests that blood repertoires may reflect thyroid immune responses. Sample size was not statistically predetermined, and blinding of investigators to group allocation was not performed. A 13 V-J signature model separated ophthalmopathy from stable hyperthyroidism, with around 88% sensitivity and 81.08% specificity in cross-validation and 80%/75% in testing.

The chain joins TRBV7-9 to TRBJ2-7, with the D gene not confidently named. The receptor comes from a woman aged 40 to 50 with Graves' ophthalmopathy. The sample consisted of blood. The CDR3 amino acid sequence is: CASSLDGPAYEQYF. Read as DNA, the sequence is TGTGCCAGCAGCTTGGACGGACCCGCCTACGAGCAGTACTTC.